The 19 T cell receptor beta chains in this list originate from one sample, sequenced in a study of CD8+CD57+ T cells in acquired aplastic anemia. Investigators profiled TCR beta VDJ and CDR3 from genomic DNA template. TCRdb redid the calling of the reads with MiXCR, one entry per CDR3 protein. The sample lists about 210,000 distinct CDR3 sequences; roughly 57% were seen once. Specimen: sorted CD4+, CD8+, or CD8+CD57+ T cells (not recorded which) from PBMCs. These receptors were collected from a human donor in good health.

The chain is built from TRBV6-2 or TRBV6-3 and TRBJ1-1, with no clear D. Deletions cut 6 bases from V and 6 bases from J, with 11 bases between. Per germline, CDR1 MNHEY and CDR2 SVGEGT. The CDR3 spans 12 residues. DNA of the CDR3: TGTGCCAGCAGGGGCACGCGGCCTGAAGCTTTCTTT. Protein sequence: CASRGTRPEAFF.

V usage is TRBV7-2 and J usage is TRBJ2-1, with TRBD2 identical over 7 bases. The CDR3 is 15 residues long. Germline values: CDR1 SGHTA, CDR2 FQGNSA. Trimming cost V 5 bases and J 4 bases; bases outside gene matches: 8. The CDR3 region is CASSGTSALYNEQFF. CDR3 nucleotides: TGTGCCAGCAGCGGTACTAGCGCCTTATACAATGAGCAGTTCTTC. The whole variable domain, remainder taken from reference TRBV7-2 and TRBJ2-1, is GAGVSQSPSNKVTEKGKDVELRCDPISGHTALYWYRQSLGQGLEFLIYFQGNSAPDKSGLPSDRFSAERTGGSVSTLTIQRTQQEDSAVYLCASSGTSALYNEQFFGPGTRLTVL.

The J gene is TRBJ1-1, the V gene TRBV7-3, with no clear D. From germline, CDR1 is SGHTA and CDR2 FQGTGA. The CDR3 has 13 residues. V was shortened by 1 base and J by 7 bases, with 10 bases between the two germline ends. The CDR3 spells CASSLMGPNEAFF. CDR3 bases: TGTGCCAGCAGCTTAATGGGCCCGAATGAAGCTTTCTTT.

This clonotype was seen a few times. J is TRBJ2-5 and V is TRBV11-3, with D perhaps being TRBD1 or TRBD2 (5 bases each). The CDR3 totals 13 residues. CDR1 and CDR2 (germline): SGHNT, YENEEA. V shed 5 bases and J shed 5 bases, with 12 bases lying between them. The CDR3 region is CASSLGGLETQYF. In DNA form, the CDR3 reads TGTGCCAGCAGCCTTGGGGGTTTGGAGACCCAGTACTTC.

This chain links TRBV5-1 with TRBJ2-7; either TRBD1 or TRBD2 may supply D (5 bases each). V was cut by 1 base and J by 6 bases, with 11 bases left in between. Germline lookup yields CDR1 SGHRS and CDR2 YFSETQ. The CDR3 runs to 13 residues. The CDR3 loop is CASSLSGSGEQYF. The CDR3 nucleotides read TGCGCCAGCAGCTTGTCAGGGAGCGGCGAGCAGTACTTC.

In this sample, this clonotype turned up many times. The chain links TRBV7-6 to TRBJ2-7; 11 bases are shared with TRBD1. Looked up from germline, CDR1 is SGHVS and CDR2 is FNYEAQ. CDR3 length: 15 amino acids. V lost 3 bases and J lost 4; bases outside the gene matches: 5. This CDR3 reads CASSFGTGGMYEQYF. The DNA for the CDR3 is TGTGCCAGCAGCTTCGGGACAGGGGGAATGTACGAGCAGTACTTC.

V and J are TRBV9 and TRBJ2-5; 8 bases align to TRBD1. CDR3 length: 15 amino acids. From germline, CDR1 is SGDLS and CDR2 YYNGEE. V shed 3 bases and J 5 bases; nucleotides not matched to a gene: 9. The CDR3 sequence: CASSADLTGVETQYF. The CDR3 DNA follows: TGTGCCAGCAGCGCAGATTTGACAGGGGTTGAGACCCAGTACTTC.

Points on this clonotype: A single base separates this from a much larger clone, so it may be a read error. The J gene is TRBJ2-2, the V gene TRBV6-5, with TRBD1 matching 7 bases. Germline-derived CDR1 and CDR2 are MNHEY and SVGAGI. The junction had 11 bases not matched to a gene; V was cut back by 6 bases and J by 4 bases. The CDR3 has 16 amino acids. The CDR3 region has the DNA TGTGCCAGCAGCAGCCCGGGACAGTCGAGCACCGGGGAGCTGTTTTTT. Its protein product is CASSSPGQSSTGELFF.

The chain couples TRBV29-1 to TRBJ1-2; D gene uncertain. V lost 4 bases and J lost 11, with 5 bases in between. CDR1 and CDR2 from the germline V gene are SQVTM and ANQGSEA. The CDR3 totals 8 residues. CDR3 nucleotides: TGCAGCGTTGGTGATTACACCTTC. It codes for CSVGDYTF.

This clonotype was counted a few times. The chain has TRBV7-3 and TRBJ2-7; TRBD2 agrees at 9 bases. Unmatched junction bases numbered 9, after V lost 5 bases and J lost 4 bases. Germline CDR1 SGHTA, CDR2 FQGTGA. The CDR3 consists of 15 residues. CDR3 residues: CASSPPAGGRYEQYF. The CDR3 DNA reads as TGTGCCAGCAGCCCCCCCGCGGGAGGGAGGTACGAGCAGTACTTC.

This clonotype has at least ten counts. This chain uses TRBV9 with TRBJ1-6; D unclear. CDR3 length: 14 residues. CDR1 and CDR2 (germline): SGDLS, YYNGEE. The V end was cut by 0 bases, the J end by 4 bases, with 5 bases between. The CDR3: CASSVAEYNSPLHF. DNA for the CDR3: TGTGCCAGCAGCGTAGCAGAATATAATTCACCCCTCCACTTT.

The chain recombines TRBV9 with TRBJ2-3; D is undetermined. The CDR3 covers 12 residues. The germline V gene encodes CDR1 SGDLS and CDR2 YYNGEE. V was cut by 2 bases and J by 6 bases, with 7 bases left in between. CDR3 DNA sequence: TGTGCCAGCAGCGTTTCCGTGGATACGCAGTATTTT. It encodes CASSVSVDTQYF.

This clonotype was detected only once. The chain couples TRBV5-8 to TRBJ2-3; D ambiguous. The germline V and J ends were trimmed by 0 bases and 0 bases, with 8 bases remaining between them. Germline assignment: CDR1 SGHTS and CDR2 YDEGEE. The CDR3 totals 15 residues. The CDR3 DNA is TGTGCCAGCAGCTTGGCCCCCACTAGCACAGATACGCAGTATTTT. Translating it yields CASSLAPTSTDTQYF.

The chain uses TRBV10-3 and TRBJ1-1; 12 positions agree with TRBD1. The CDR3 loop spans 17 amino acids. V was clipped by 0 bases and J by 2 bases; unmatched bases: 4. Germline V CDR1 and CDR2: ENHRY, SYGVKD. The CDR3 here is CAISESGTGGENTEAFF. The CDR3 DNA sequence: TGTGCCATCAGTGAGTCAGGGACAGGGGGCGAAAACACTGAAGCTTTCTTT.

This clonotype was recorded at least ten times. V is TRBV5-1 and J is TRBJ2-7; 8 bases map to TRBD2. V lost 2 bases and J lost 2; bases outside the gene matches: 6. CDR3 length: 15 residues. CDR1 SGHRS and CDR2 YFSETQ come from the germline V gene. In DNA, the CDR3 is TGCGCCAGCAGCTTAACTAGCGGATCGACCTACGAGCAGTACTTC. Protein sequence: CASSLTSGSTYEQYF. The full variable domain, completed using reference TRBV5-1 and TRBJ2-7, is KAGVTQTPRYLIKTRGQQVTLSCSPISGHRSVSWYQQTPGQGLQFLFEYFSETQRNKGNFPGRFSGRQFSNSRSEMNVSTLELGDSALYLCASSLTSGSTYEQYFGPGTRLTVT.

V is TRBV2 and J is TRBJ2-2; the match to TRBD1 covers 12 bases. The CDR3 runs 16 residues. The V gene's germline CDR1 is SNHLY and CDR2 FYNNEI. V was pared by 6 bases and J by 4 bases, with 6 bases of the junction left unmatched. The CDR3 bases are TGTGCCAGCAGAGCGGGACAGGGGGCGACCACCGGGGAGCTGTTTTTT. Residues: CASRAGQGATTGELFF.

The chain is built from TRBV24-1 and TRBJ2-3; D possibly matches TRBD1 or TRBD2 (6 bases each). From germline, CDR1 is KGHDR and CDR2 SFDVKD. The CDR3 consists of 14 residues. Trimming removed 4 bases from V and 6 bases from J, with 13 bases in between. CDR3 nucleotide sequence: TGTGCCACCAGTGAGGGGGGCGTCGGGGATACGCAGTATTTT. Its protein is CATSEGGVGDTQYF.

In its sample, this clonotype was seen many times. The chain joins TRBV20-1 to TRBJ1-4, with D hard to call. The germline gives CDR1 DFQATT, CDR2 SNEGSKA (reference sequence). CDR3 length equals 15 residues. Trimming took off 5 bases at V and 0 bases at J, with 13 bases between the two ends. CDR3 loop: CSALSLFATNEKLFF. The CDR3 DNA is TGCAGTGCTCTCTCTCTATTTGCAACTAATGAAAAACTGTTTTTT.

The chain's CDR3 is CASSQDIGDYEQYF. DNA for the CDR3: TGCGCCAGCAGCCAAGATATCGGGGACTACGAGCAGTACTTC. The V and J genes are TRBV4-1 and TRBJ2-7; a possible D gene is TRBD2 (5 bases). This CDR3 region has 14 residues. CDR1 MGHRA and CDR2 YSYEKL come from the germline V gene. V lost 0 bases and J 3 bases, leaving 9 bases between the germline ends.